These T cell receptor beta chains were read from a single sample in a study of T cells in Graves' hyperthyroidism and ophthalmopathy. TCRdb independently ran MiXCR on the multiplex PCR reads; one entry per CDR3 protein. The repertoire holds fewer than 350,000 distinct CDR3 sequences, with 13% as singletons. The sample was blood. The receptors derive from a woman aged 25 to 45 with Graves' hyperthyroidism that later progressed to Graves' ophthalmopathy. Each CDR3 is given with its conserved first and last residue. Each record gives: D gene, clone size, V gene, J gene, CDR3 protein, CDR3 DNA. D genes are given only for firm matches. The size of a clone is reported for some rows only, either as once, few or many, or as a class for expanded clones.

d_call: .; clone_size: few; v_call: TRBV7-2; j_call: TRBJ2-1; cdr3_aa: CASSFWGTSYQGGYNEQFF; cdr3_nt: TGTGCCAGCAGCTTCTGGGGTACTAGTTACCAGGGAGGCTACAATGAGCAGTTCTTC
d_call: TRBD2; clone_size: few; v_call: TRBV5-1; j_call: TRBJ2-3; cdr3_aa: CASSLARQRELTDTQYF; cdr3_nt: TGCGCCAGCAGCTTGGCGAGACAGCGGGAGCTCACAGATACGCAGTATTTT
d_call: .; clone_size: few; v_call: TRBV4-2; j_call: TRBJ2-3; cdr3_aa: CASSQDPVIATDTQYF; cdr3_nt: TGTGCCAGCAGCCAAGATCCAGTCATAGCGACAGATACGCAGTATTTT
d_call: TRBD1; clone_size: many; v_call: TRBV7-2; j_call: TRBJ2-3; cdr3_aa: CASGRDRGLDTQYF; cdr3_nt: TGTGCCAGCGGACGGGACAGGGGGCTGGATACGCAGTATTTT
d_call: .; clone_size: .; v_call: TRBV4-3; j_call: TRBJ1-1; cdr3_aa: CASSGRLNTEAFF; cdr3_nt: TGCGCCAGCAGTGGCAGGTTGAACACTGAAGCTTTCTTT
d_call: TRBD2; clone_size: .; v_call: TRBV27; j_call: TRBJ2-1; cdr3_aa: CASSSGLAGIDEQFF; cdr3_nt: TGTGCCAGCAGCTCGGGACTAGCGGGAATCGATGAGCAGTTCTTC
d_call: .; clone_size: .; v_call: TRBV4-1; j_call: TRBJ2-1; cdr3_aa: CASSQVATSSYNEQFF; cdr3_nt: TGCGCCAGCAGCCAAGTGGCTACGAGCTCCTACAATGAGCAGTTCTTC
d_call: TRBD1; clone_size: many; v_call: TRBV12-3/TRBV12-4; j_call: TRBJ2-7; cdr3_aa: CASSLPGQGVYEQYF; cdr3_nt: TGTGCCAGCAGTCTACCGGGACAGGGAGTATACGAGCAGTACTTC
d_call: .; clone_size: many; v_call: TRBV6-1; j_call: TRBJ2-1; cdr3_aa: CASRGRGIYNEQFF; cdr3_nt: TGTGCCAGCAGGGGTAGGGGTATCTACAATGAGCAGTTCTTC
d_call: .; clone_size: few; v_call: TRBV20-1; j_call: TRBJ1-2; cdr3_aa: CSARDNGDYGYTF; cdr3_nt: TGCAGTGCTAGAGATAACGGGGACTATGGCTACACCTTC
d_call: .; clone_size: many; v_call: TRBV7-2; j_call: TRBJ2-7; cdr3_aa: CASSPVGVPYYEQYF; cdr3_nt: TGTGCCAGCAGCCCAGTCGGCGTGCCCTACTACGAGCAGTACTTC
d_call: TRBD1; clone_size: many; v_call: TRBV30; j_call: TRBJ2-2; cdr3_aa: CASSTGLAGELFF; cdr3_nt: TGTGCCTCGTCGACAGGGTTGGCCGGGGAGCTGTTTTTT
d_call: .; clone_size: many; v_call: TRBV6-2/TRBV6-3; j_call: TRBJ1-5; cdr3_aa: CASSGNSNQPQHF; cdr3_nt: TGTGCCAGCAGCGGGAACAGCAATCAGCCCCAGCATTTT
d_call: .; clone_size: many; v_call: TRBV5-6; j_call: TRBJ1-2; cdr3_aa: CASSLEYGYTF; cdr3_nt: TGTGCCAGCAGCTTGGAGTATGGCTACACCTTC
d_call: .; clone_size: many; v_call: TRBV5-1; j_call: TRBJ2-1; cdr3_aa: CASSPLRGDEQFF; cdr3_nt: TGCGCCAGCAGCCCCCTTAGGGGAGACGAGCAGTTCTTC
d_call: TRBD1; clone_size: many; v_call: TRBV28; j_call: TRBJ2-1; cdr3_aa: CASSRDRAAYNEQFF; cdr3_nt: TGTGCCAGCAGTCGGGACAGGGCAGCCTACAATGAGCAGTTCTTC
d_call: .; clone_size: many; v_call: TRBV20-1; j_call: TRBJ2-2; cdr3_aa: CSAGMARNTGELFF; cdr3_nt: TGCAGTGCTGGGATGGCCCGAAACACCGGGGAGCTGTTTTTT
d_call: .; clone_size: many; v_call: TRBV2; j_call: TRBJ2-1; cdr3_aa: CASRPLPTGTPFF; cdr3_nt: TGTGCCAGCAGACCCCTACCGACAGGGACTCCGTTCTTC
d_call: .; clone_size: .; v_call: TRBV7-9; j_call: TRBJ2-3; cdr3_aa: CASSLPSVTDTQYF; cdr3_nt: TGTGCCAGCAGCTTACCCTCCGTCACAGATACGCAGTATTTT
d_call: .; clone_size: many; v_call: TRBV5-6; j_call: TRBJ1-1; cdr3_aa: CASSLSYSPSTEAFF; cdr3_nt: TGTGCCAGCAGCTTGAGTTACAGCCCGTCCACTGAAGCTTTCTTT
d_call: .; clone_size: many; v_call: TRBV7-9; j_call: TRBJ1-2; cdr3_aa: CASSLRSDYGYTF; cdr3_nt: TGTGCCAGCAGCTTGAGGAGTGACTATGGCTACACCTTC
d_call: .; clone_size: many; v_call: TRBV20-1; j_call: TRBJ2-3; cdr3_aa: CSAGPGTDTQYF; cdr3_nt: TGCAGTGCGGGGCCCGGCACAGATACGCAGTATTTT
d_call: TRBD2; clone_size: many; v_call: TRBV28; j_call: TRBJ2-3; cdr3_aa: CASSYNRGGRRGTDTQYF; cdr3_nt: TGTGCCAGCAGCTATAATCGGGGCGGGAGGCGGGGGACAGATACGCAGTATTTT
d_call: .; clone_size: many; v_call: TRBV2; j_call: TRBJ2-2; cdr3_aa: CASNRESNTGELFF; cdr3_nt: TGTGCCAGCAACCGGGAGTCGAACACCGGGGAGCTGTTTTTT
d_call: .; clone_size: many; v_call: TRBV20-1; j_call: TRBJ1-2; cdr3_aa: CSARGDLVYGYTF; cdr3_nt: TGCAGTGCTAGAGGGGACCTCGTCTATGGCTACACCTTC